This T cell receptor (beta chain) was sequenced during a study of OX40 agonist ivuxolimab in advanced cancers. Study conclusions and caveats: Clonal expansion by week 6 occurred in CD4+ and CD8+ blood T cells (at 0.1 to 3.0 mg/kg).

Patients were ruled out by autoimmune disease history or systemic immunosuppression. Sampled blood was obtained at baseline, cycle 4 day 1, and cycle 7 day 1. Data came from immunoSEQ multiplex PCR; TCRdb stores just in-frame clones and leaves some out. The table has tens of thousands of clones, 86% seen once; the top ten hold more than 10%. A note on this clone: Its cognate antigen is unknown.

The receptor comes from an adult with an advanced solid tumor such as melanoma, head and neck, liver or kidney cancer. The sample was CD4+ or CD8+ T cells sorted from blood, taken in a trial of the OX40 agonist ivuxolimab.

The CDR3 spells CASSLGGRGQDEQFF. Written as DNA, the CDR3 is TGTGCCAGCAGCCTAGGGGGCAGGGGGCAGGATGAGCAGTTCTTC. The chain is built from TRBV11-2 and TRBJ2-1; 8 nucleotides agree with TRBD1. Unmatched junction bases numbered 11, after V lost 5 bases and J lost 8 bases. CDR3 length equals 15 residues. Germline V lookup: CDR1 SGHAT, CDR2 FQNNGV. Combining the CDR3 with reference TRBV11-2 and TRBJ2-1 gives the whole variable domain EAGVAQSPRYKIIEKRQSVAFWCNPISGHATLYWYQQILGQGPKLLIQFQNNGVVDDSQLPKDRFSAERLKGVDSTLKIQPAKLEDSAVYLCASSLGGRGQDEQFFGPGTRLTVL.